The sequence of this T cell receptor (beta chain) was determined in a study of vaccination and CD4 T cells after COVID-19. Treatment: roughly 10-day PBMC culture with coronavirus spike peptide pools or control peptides (ViraFEST assay). CD4+ T-cell collection from the unexposed donor predated the COVID-19 pandemic (2011-2018). TCR sequencing followed the expansion of antigen-specific T cells with peptide pools in ViraFEST. On day 3 and again on day 7, fresh IL-2 medium was used to replace half the medium. Sequence data for DNA of cultured CD4+ T cells were generated by the Oncomine TCR Beta short-read assay. TCRdb reanalysed the PCR reads using MiXCR and keeps one entry per CDR3 protein. Of around 8,000 distinct CDR3 sequences detected, over 30% appear once; the ten largest clones hold around 15%. About this clonotype itself: The antigen is undetermined.

The germline V and J ends were trimmed by 2 bases and 5 bases, with 16 bases remaining between them. The germline V gene has CDR1 LNHNV and CDR2 YYDKDF (reference sequence). There are 16 residues in the CDR3. The material sequenced was CD4+ T cells from blood, cultured in vitro. This sequence originates from a human donor in good health. V gene TRBV15 combines with J gene TRBJ2-1; D could derive from TRBD1 or TRBD2 (6 bases each). The CDR3 sequence is CATSRLRGALDNEQFF. CDR3 nucleotides: TGTGCCACCAGCAGATTAAGGGGGGCGTTGGACAATGAGCAGTTCTTC.